This T cell receptor beta chain was sequenced during a study of immune characteristics of hereditary and idiopathic chronic pancreatitis. In terms of the full investigation: The study examined local immune cells and TCRbeta repertoires in the pancreas in hereditary and idiopathic chronic pancreatitis, using control pancreases from organ donors for comparison. TCRbeta sequencing was performed on roughly five control pancreases, roughly seven hereditary chronic pancreatitis pancreases and roughly six idiopathic chronic pancreatitis pancreases. The gDNA-based approach was selected because minimal in vitro experimental manipulation of pancreas-infiltrating T cells was involved. Here is what the overall study found, with its caveats: Chronic pancreatitis caused by alcohol use was not included in the study. Numbers of productive TCR rearrangements correlated positively with disease severity scores among some 13 chronic pancreatitis patients. Differences in Vbeta-Jbeta gene family usage, including TRBV10, TRBV19, TRBV23 and TRBV5, were found between hereditary and idiopathic chronic pancreatitis. Because patient tissue could be obtained only at the time of TPIAT, immune findings may have been influenced by differences in disease duration. Significantly increased TCRbeta repertoire diversity and reduced clonality were observed in both chronic pancreatitis groups relative to controls.

Receptor amplification or capture employed the immunoSEQ multiplex PCR assay. From pancreatic genomic DNA, the TCRbeta CDR3 region and adjacent sequences were amplified and sequenced. Per the original workflow: Repertoire diversity was measured as a mean normalized Shannon-Wiener index, alongside productive clonality and productive rearrangement counts. Control and chronic pancreatitis repertoire metrics were compared by means of the nonparametric Mann-Whitney U test. A clonotype counted as shared when its CDR3beta sequence had identical amino acid composition and length across subjects. TCRdb provides this immuneACCESS table in a form limited to in-frame rearrangements. Some clones are lacking; in checked studies, under half of them reflect an unresolved V gene, and why the rest are absent is not known. V and J calls and clone size follow that table, whereas D and trimming were derived from the DNA. The sample includes several thousand clones, with roughly 73% observed a single time. Under 8% of the sample is in the top ten clones.

Chronic pancreatitis pancreas tissue was obtained from patients undergoing total pancreatectomy with islet autotransplantation (TPIAT). No known history of diabetes was present in the included chronic pancreatitis patients. For TCRbeta sequencing, genomic DNA was extracted directly from bulk pancreas tissue without sorting T cells. Pancreas tissues were collected consecutively from patients and organ donors at two US centers. This clone has a handful of counts. It lacks a known antigen. Base qualities were left out, and no much larger clone turns up one base away. V lost 4 bases and J lost 10 bases, and the count of bases not matched to a germline gene is 6. The CDR3 measures 13 amino acids from cysteine to phenylalanine. The retained sequence is limited to the CDR3, 39 bases, with the frame set at the first base. From the germline V gene, CDR1 is SGHVS and CDR2 is FNYEAQ.

Sequenced: pancreas tissue with hereditary chronic pancreatitis. This TCR derives from a human donor with chronic pancreatitis. This sequence uses TRBV7-6 and TRBJ2-1, with 8 central nucleotides matching TRBD2. The nucleotide sequence is TGTGCCAGCAGCTCGGCCGGCGGGGGGGAGCAGTTCTTC. It is translated as CASSSAGGGEQFF.